Presented here are 18 T cell receptor beta chains from one specimen sequenced in a study of cytomegalovirus exposure and HLA in healthy donors (TCRdb year 2017). The method was the immunoSEQ multiplex PCR assay. For the multiplex PCR, a mixture combining 60 forward primers for TCR Vbeta segments and 13 reverse primers for TCR Jbeta segments was used. Entries here come from immuneACCESS through TCRdb and include only in-frame sequences with V and J called. Some clones fail to appear in such tables; in the studies checked, an unresolved V gene covers under half of the shortfall, and the cause of the remainder is unknown. In this sample the table shows around 150,000 clones, approximately 81% of which occur a single time. About 2.1% of the sample comes from the top ten. Sequencing used PBMCs. The origin of the receptors is a man aged 18 to 35 in good health and CMV-seropositive.

This clone has more than one count but fewer than ten. This sequence joins TRBV11-2 and TRBJ2-5; 7 nucleotides line up with TRBD1. V trimming: 3 bases; J trimming: 4 bases; junction bases outside the gene matches: 5. Germline CDR1 reads SGHAT; CDR2 reads FQNNGV. The CDR3 runs 14 residues. The CDR3 here is CASSFQGVGETQYF. The DNA for the CDR3 is TGTGCCAGCAGCTTTCAGGGGGTGGGAGAGACCCAGTACTTC.

This sequence joins TRBV14 and TRBJ2-7; D possibly corresponds to TRBD1 (5 bases). This CDR3 is 17 amino acids long. Germline CDR1 is SGHDN and CDR2 is FVKESK. V lost 0 bases and J lost 5, with 20 bases in between. The CDR3 DNA is TGTGCCAGCAGCCAAGATGGCCCCAGGGCAAGGCCGAACGAGCAGTACTTC. Translated: CASSQDGPRARPNEQYF. Full variable domain (rest looked up from reference TRBV14 and TRBJ2-7): EAGVTQFPSHSVIEKGQTVTLRCDPISGHDNLYWYRRVMGKEIKFLLHFVKESKQDESGMPNNRFLAERTGGTYSTLKVQPAELEDSGVYFCASSQDGPRARPNEQYFGPGTRLTVT.

The V gene is TRBV28, the J gene TRBJ1-5; D is perhaps TRBD1 (5 bases). CDR3 length equals 14 residues. CDR1 MDHEN and CDR2 SYDVKM come from the germline V gene. The V and J ends lost 1 base and 7 bases respectively, with 11 bases between them. The CDR3 nucleotides are TGTGCCAGCAGTTTATCGAAGTCAGGGCAGCCCCAGCATTTT. This codes for CASSLSKSGQPQHF. The complete variable domain, with remaining parts taken from reference TRBV28 and TRBJ1-5, reads DVKVTQSSRYLVKRTGEKVFLECVQDMDHENMFWYRQDPGLGLRLIYFSYDVKMKEKGDIPEGYSVSREKKERFSLILESASTNQTSMYLCASSLSKSGQPQHFGDGTRLSIL.

The chain recombines TRBV5-1 with TRBJ1-5; weak D call: TRBD1 (5 bases). The CDR3 is 15 amino acids. Trimming shortened V by 0 bases and J by 0 bases, and 7 bases separated the two germline ends. Looked up from germline, CDR1 is SGHRS and CDR2 is YFSETQ. CDR3 residues: CASSLEGDSNQPQHF. CDR3 DNA: TGCGCCAGCAGCTTGGAAGGGGATAGCAATCAGCCCCAGCATTTT.

CDR3 nucleotides: TGTGCCAGCAGTGAAAATCAGGCTATAAATTCCCACTTT. Its protein product is CASSENQAINSHF. The V gene is TRBV6-1, the J gene TRBJ1-6; D is unclear. CDR3 length: 13 amino acids. V lost 2 bases and J 18 bases, leaving 17 bases between the germline ends. The V gene's germline CDR1 is MNHNS and CDR2 SASEGT.

This chain uses TRBV7-9 with TRBJ1-2, with 7 bases fitting TRBD1. Trimming cost V 3 bases and J 4 bases; bases outside gene matches: 5. Per germline, CDR1 SEHNR and CDR2 FQNEAQ (reference sequence). The CDR3 covers 14 residues. Here the CDR3 DNA reads TGTGCCAGCAGCTTTCTGACAGGGAGCTATGGCTACACCTTC. Amino acids: CASSFLTGSYGYTF.

This clone occurred a few times. The chain is built from TRBV30 and TRBJ1-2, with D uncertain. The germline gives CDR1 GTSNPN, CDR2 SVGIG (reference sequence). The CDR3 length is 13 residues. Trimming took off 4 bases at V and 13 bases at J, with 22 bases between the two ends. The CDR3 nucleotides are TGTGCCTGGACGTTAATCCGCGGGGTGAGCTGCACCTTC. Translating gives CAWTLIRGVSCTF.

The table lists this clone with a count of one. The CDR3, as DNA: TGTGCCAGCAGCCCGATCCTAGATGGTAATCAGCCCCAGCATTTT. Translation gives CASSPILDGNQPQHF. This rearrangement joins TRBV6-6 to TRBJ1-5; D remains ambiguous. Germline CDR1 is MNHNY and CDR2 is SVGAGI (reference sequence). There are 15 residues in the CDR3. V was pared by 6 bases and J by 4 bases, with 16 bases between.

The chain couples TRBV6-5 to TRBJ1-1; D call uncertain. The CDR3 has 14 amino acids. Germline V CDR1 and CDR2: MNHEY, SVGAGI. V gave up 10 bases and J gave up 1 base, with 16 bases separating them. The CDR3 DNA follows: TGTGCCACCCCATCGGAGCGGGGGAACACTGAAGCTTTCTTT. It translates to CATPSERGNTEAFF.

Regarding this clone: This same CDR3 is encoded by further DNA sequences in the sample. The V gene is TRBV18, the J gene TRBJ2-5; D gene ambiguous. V was clipped by 2 bases and J by 2 bases, with 3 bases between them. Germline-derived CDR1 and CDR2 are KGHSH and LQKENI. This CDR3 spans 12 amino acids. The CDR3 bases are TGTGCCAGCTCACCATCGCAAGAGACCCAGTACTTC. It is translated as CASSPSQETQYF.

The sample holds one count of this clone. V usage is TRBV7-9 and J usage is TRBJ2-2, with 8 bases matching TRBD1. V was pared by 5 bases and J by 6 bases, with 20 bases of the junction left unmatched. Germline values: CDR1 SEHNR, CDR2 FQNEAQ (reference sequence). CDR3 size: 19 residues. The CDR3 region is CASSPQRPPGTGFSGELFF. In DNA form, the CDR3 reads TGTGCCAGCAGCCCCCAACGGCCCCCCGGGACAGGTTTTTCCGGGGAGCTGTTTTTT.

J is TRBJ1-2 and V is TRBV7-9; maybe TRBD1 (6 bases). This CDR3 contains 13 residues. The V gene's germline CDR1 is SEHNR and CDR2 FQNEAQ (reference sequence). Trimming stripped 1 base from V and 5 bases from J, with 8 bases between. The CDR3 DNA reads as TGTGCCAGCAGCTTAGATAGGGGGTATGGCTACACCTTC. Its protein product is CASSLDRGYGYTF.

V is TRBV6-1 and J is TRBJ1-1, with 9 bases lining up with TRBD1. Germline V gives CDR1 MNHNS, CDR2 SASEGT. This CDR3 is built from 15 residues. J lost 0 bases, V lost 6 bases, and 5 bases had no gene match. The CDR3 DNA sequence: TGTGCCAGCAGGCCCGGGACAGGGATGAACACTGAAGCTTTCTTT. It translates to CASRPGTGMNTEAFF.

The V call is TRBV7-6, the J call TRBJ2-3; D is perhaps TRBD2 (5 bases). CDR1 is SGHVS and CDR2 is FNYEAQ in the germline V gene. CDR3 length equals 12 residues. Trimming cost V 4 bases and J 8 bases, with 10 bases left between them. CDR3 loop: CASSSGILTQYF. The CDR3 region has the DNA TGTGCCAGCAGCTCGGGGATCCTTACGCAGTATTTT. Complete variable domain (other parts from reference TRBV7-6 and TRBJ2-3): GAGVSQSPRYKVTKRGQDVALRCDPISGHVSLYWYRQALGQGPEFLTYFNYEAQQDKSGLPNDRFSAERPEGSISTLTIQRTEQRDSAMYRCASSSGILTQYFGPGTRLTVL.

The chain combines TRBV7-9 with TRBJ2-2, with a weak D call TRBD1 (5 bases). V lost 5 bases, J lost 6 bases, and 19 bases lay in between. Looked up from germline, CDR1 is SEHNR and CDR2 is FQNEAQ (reference sequence). The CDR3 has 16 residues. CDR3 DNA sequence: TGTGCCAGCAGCATCGAGGCAGGGTGGGCACCCGGGGAGCTGTTTTTT. Translated, it gives CASSIEAGWAPGELFF.

As regards this clone: This CDR3 is also generated by other DNA sequences in the sample. V usage is TRBV14 and J usage is TRBJ1-1; D is unclear. CDR1 SGHDN and CDR2 FVKESK come from the germline V gene. CDR3 length: 13 residues. Trimming removed 4 bases at V and 1 base at J, with 7 bases between. The CDR3 protein is CASSPRGNTEAFF. The CDR3 region has the DNA TGTGCCAGCAGCCCCCGGGGGAACACTGAAGCTTTCTTT.

The genes are TRBV9 and TRBJ2-3; 12 bases line up with TRBD2. V lost 4 bases to trimming and J lost 5 bases; unmatched junction nucleotides: 8. The germline gives CDR1 SGDLS, CDR2 YYNGEE. This CDR3 spans 16 amino acids. In DNA, the CDR3 is TGTGCCAGCAGCCCACCTAGCGGGGGGGCTATAGATACGCAGTATTTT. Amino acid sequence: CASSPPSGGAIDTQYF. Variable domain in full (rest from reference TRBV9 and TRBJ2-3): DSGVTQTPKHLITATGQRVTLRCSPRSGDLSVYWYQQSLDQGLQFLIQYYNGEERAKGNILERFSAQQFPDLHSELNLSSLELGDSALYFCASSPPSGGAIDTQYFGPGTRLTVL.

J is TRBJ2-5 and V is TRBV6-1, with D possibly matching TRBD1 (6 bases). The J call could be wrong; TRBJ2-7 is a better fit for the DNA end. Germline values: CDR1 MNHNS, CDR2 SASEGT. The CDR3 is 12 amino acids. The CDR3 DNA reads TGTGCCAGCATAGGACAGACCTACGAGCAGTACTTC. Its translation is CASIGQTYEQYF.